This T cell receptor (beta chain) was observed in a study of blood T cell repertoires in COVID-19. Study information: Acute-phase and convalescent COVID-19 samples originated in the United States, Italy and Spain.

Only in-frame clones appear in the TCRdb table, and some are missing; sequencing was by immunoSEQ multiplex PCR. This sample yields about 68,000 clones, of which around 86% are seen a single time; under 7% belongs to the top ten. This CDR3 region has 16 residues. The V gene end was trimmed by 1 base and the J gene end by 4 bases; junction bases not matched to a gene: 2. Germline CDR1 reads SEHNR; CDR2 reads FQNEAQ (reference sequence). The receptor was derived from a man aged 50 or older with active COVID-19. The rearrangement uses TRBV7-9 and TRBJ2-5, with 14 bases fitting TRBD2. The sample taken for sequencing was peripheral blood. The CDR3 loop reads CASSLVGTSGGETQYF. The DNA of the CDR3 is TGTGCCAGCAGCTTAGTTGGGACTAGCGGGGGAGAGACCCAGTACTTC.